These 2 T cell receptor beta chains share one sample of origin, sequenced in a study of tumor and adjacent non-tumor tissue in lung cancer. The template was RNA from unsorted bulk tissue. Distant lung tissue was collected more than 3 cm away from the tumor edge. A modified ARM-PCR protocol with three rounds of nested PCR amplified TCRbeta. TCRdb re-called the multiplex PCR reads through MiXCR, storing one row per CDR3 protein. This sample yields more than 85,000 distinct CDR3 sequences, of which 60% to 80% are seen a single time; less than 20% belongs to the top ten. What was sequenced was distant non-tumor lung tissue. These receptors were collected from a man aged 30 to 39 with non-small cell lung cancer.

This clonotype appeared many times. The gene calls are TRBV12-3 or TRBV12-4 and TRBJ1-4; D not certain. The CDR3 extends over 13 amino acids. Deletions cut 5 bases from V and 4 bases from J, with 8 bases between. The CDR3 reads CASSVDLNEKLFF. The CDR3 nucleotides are TGTGCCAGCAGTGTGGACCTTAATGAAAAACTGTTTTTT.

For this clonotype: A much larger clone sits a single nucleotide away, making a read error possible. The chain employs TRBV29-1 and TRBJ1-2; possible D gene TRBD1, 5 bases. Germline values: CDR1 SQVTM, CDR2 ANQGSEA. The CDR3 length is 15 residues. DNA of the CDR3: TGCAGCCTTGAAGACCGGGACGGCAGGGACTATGGCTACACCTTC. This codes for CSLEDRDGRDYGYTF.